The present entry profiles one T cell receptor beta chain with its context. Its antigen is as yet unknown. The data were obtained in a study of cytomegalovirus exposure and HLA in healthy donors. At the level of the study: The 130 or so validation repertoires and the roughly 700 first-cohort repertoires shared a platform, a later analysis reported.

Study-level findings and limits: TCR clusters originating in the first cohort tended to co-occur in the approximately 120 validation repertoires, according to a later analysis. Listed as cytomegalovirus-associated were 164 TCR beta chains.

The CDR3 has 12 residues. J was trimmed by 9 bases and V by 7 bases; bases with no gene match: 9. In germline, CDR1 is SQVTM, CDR2 ANQGSEA. TCRdb keeps only in-frame clones here, not all; method: immunoSEQ multiplex PCR. The data show around 130,000 clones, just under 90% seen once. The chain uses TRBV29-1 and TRBJ1-2; 9 bases line up with TRBD1. This sequence was found in a young man in good health and CMV-seronegative. Sequencing was done on a sample of PBMCs. The CDR3 loop is CSANLDRGSYTF. The CDR3 DNA reads TGCAGCGCTAACCTGGACAGGGGTAGCTACACCTTC.